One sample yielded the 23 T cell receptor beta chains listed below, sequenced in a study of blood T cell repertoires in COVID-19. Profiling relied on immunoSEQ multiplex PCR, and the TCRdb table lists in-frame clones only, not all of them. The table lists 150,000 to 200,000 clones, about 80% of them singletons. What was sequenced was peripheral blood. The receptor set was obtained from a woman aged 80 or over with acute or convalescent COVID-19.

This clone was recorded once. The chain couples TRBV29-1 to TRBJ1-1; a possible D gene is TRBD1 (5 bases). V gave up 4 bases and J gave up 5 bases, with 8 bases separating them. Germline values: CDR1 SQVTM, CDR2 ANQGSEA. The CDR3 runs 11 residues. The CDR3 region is CSVAKGTEAFF. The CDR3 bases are TGCAGCGTTGCAAAGGGGACTGAAGCTTTCTTT.

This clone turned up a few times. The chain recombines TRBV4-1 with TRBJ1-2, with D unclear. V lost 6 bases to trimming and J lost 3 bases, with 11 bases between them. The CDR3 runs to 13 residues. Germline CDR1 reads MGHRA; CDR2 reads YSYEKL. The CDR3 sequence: CASRAGGYYGYTF. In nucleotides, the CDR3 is TGCGCCAGCAGGGCTGGCGGGTACTATGGCTACACCTTC.

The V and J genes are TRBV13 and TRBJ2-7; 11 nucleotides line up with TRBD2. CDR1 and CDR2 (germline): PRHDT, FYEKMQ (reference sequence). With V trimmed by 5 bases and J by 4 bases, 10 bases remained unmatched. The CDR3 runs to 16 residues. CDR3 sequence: CASSKEGLAGGYEQYF. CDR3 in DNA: TGTGCCAGCAGCAAGGAGGGGCTAGCGGGGGGTTACGAGCAGTACTTC.

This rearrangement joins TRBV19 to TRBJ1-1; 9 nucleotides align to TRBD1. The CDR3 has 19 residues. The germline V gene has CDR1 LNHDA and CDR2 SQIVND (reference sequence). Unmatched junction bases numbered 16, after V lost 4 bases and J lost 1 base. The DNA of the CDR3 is TGTGCCAGTAGTAGATGGGGACAGGGCATTGGACAACAGAACACTGAAGCTTTCTTT. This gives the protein CASSRWGQGIGQQNTEAFF. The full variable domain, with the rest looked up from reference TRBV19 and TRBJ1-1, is DGGITQSPKYLFRKEGQNVTLSCEQNLNHDAMYWYRQDPGQGLRLIYYSQIVNDFQKGDIAEGYSVSREKKESFPLTVTSAQKNPTAFYLCASSRWGQGIGQQNTEAFFGQGTRLTVV.

The CDR3 is CASSVTGTSVDEQYF. CDR3 nucleotide sequence: TGTGCCAGCAGCGTGACCGGGACTAGCGTTGACGAGCAGTACTTC. V is TRBV9 and J is TRBJ2-7; 10 bases match TRBD2. The germline CDR1 and CDR2 sequences are SGDLS and YYNGEE. CDR3 length: 15 amino acids. The V gene end was trimmed by 2 bases and the J gene end by 5 bases; junction bases not matched to a gene: 7.

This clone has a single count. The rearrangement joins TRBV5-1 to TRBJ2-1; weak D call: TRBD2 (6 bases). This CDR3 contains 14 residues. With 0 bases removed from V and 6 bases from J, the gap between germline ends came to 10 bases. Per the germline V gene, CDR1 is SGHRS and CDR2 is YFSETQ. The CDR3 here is CASSLVGSGNEQFF. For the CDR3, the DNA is TGCGCCAGCAGCTTGGTTGGTAGCGGCAATGAGCAGTTCTTC.

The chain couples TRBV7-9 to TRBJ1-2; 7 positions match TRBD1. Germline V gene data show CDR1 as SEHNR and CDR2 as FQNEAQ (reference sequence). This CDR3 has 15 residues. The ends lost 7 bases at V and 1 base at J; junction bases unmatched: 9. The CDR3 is CASTTGTADNYGYTF. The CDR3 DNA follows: TGTGCCAGCACGACCGGGACAGCGGATAACTATGGCTACACCTTC.

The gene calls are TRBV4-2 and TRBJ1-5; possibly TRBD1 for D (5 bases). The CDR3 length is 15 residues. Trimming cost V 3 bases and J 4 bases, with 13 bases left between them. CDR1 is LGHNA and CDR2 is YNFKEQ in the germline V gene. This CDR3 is CASSQSDSLNQPQHF. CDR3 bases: TGTGCCAGCAGCCAGTCAGACAGTCTGAATCAGCCCCAGCATTTT.

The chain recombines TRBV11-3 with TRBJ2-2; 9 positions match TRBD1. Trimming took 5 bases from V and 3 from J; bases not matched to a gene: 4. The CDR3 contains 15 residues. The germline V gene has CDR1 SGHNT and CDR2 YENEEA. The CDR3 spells CASSGTGWDTGELFF. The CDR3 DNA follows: TGTGCCAGCAGCGGGACAGGGTGGGACACCGGGGAGCTGTTTTTT. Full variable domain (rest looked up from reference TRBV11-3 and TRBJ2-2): EAGVVQSPRYKIIEKKQPVAFWCNPISGHNTLYWYLQNLGQGPELLIRYENEEAVDDSQLPKDRFSAERLKGVDSTLKIQPAELGDSAVYLCASSGTGWDTGELFFGEGSRLTVL.

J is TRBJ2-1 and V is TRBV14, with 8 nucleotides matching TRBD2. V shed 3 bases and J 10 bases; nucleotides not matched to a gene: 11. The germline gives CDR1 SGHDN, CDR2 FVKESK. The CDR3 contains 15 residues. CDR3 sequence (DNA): TGTGCCAGCAGCCAGATGACCGGGACTAGGTACGAGCAGTTCTTC. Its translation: CASSQMTGTRYEQFF.

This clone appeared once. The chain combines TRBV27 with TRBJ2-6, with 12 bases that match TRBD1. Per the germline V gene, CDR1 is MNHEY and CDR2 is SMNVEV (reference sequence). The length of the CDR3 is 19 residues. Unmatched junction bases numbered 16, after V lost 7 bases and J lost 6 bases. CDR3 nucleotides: TGTGCCAGCAAGTTACTGGGGGACAGGGGGCGCTTTGCGGCCAACGTCCTGACTTTC. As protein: CASKLLGDRGRFAANVLTF. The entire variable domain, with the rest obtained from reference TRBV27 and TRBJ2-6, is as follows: EAQVTQNPRYLITVTGKKLTVTCSQNMNHEYMSWYRQDPGLGLRQIYYSMNVEVTDKGDVPEGYKVSRKEKRNFPLILESPSPNQTSLYFCASKLLGDRGRFAANVLTFGAGSRLTVL.

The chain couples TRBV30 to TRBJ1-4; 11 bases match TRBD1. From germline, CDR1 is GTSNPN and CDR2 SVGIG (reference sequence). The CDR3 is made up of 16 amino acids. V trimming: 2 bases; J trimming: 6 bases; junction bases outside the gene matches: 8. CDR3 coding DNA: TGTGCCTGGAGTCCCCGGGACAGGGGGTGGGATGAAAAACTGTTTTTT. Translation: CAWSPRDRGWDEKLFF.

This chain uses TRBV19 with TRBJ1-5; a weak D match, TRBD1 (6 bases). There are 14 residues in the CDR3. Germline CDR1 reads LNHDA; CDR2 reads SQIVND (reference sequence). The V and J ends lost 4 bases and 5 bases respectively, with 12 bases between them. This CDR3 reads CASSTSQGYQPQHF. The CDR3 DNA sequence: TGTGCCAGTAGTACTTCACAGGGTTATCAGCCCCAGCATTTT.

The CDR3 DNA reads as TGTGCCAGCAGTTTAGCCACCGGGACAGGGAACACTGAAGCTTTCTTT. Translation: CASSLATGTGNTEAFF. The chain has TRBV27 and TRBJ1-1, with TRBD1 matching over 8 bases. The junction had 6 bases not matched to a gene; V was cut back by 2 bases and J by 1 base. Germline CDR1 MNHEY, CDR2 SMNVEV (reference sequence). The CDR3 runs to 16 residues.

CDR3 nucleotides: TGTGCCAGCAGTGAAGGACAGGCTTTCAATCAGCCCCAGCATTTT. It translates to CASSEGQAFNQPQHF. The chain combines TRBV6-1 with TRBJ1-5; TRBD1 might be the D (6 bases). This CDR3 region has 15 residues. CDR1 and CDR2 from the germline V gene are MNHNS and SASEGT. V shed 1 base and J shed 3 bases, with 10 bases lying between them.

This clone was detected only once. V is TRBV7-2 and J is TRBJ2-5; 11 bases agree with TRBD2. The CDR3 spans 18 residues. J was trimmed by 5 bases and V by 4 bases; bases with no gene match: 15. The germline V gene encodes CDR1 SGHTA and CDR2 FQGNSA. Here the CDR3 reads CASSSRLRASGRFETQYF. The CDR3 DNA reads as TGTGCCAGCAGCTCCCGATTGAGAGCTAGCGGGAGGTTTGAGACCCAGTACTTC.

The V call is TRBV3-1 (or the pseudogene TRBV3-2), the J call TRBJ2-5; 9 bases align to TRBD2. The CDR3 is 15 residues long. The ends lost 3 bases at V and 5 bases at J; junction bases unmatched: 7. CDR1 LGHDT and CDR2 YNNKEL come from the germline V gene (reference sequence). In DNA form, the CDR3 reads TGTGCCAGCAGCCACACCGGGACTAGCTCGGAGACCCAGTACTTC. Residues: CASSHTGTSSETQYF.

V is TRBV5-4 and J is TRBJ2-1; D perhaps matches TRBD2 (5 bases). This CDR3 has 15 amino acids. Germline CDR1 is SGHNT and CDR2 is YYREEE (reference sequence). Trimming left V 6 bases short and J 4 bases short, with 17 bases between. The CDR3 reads CASTTALGRYNEQFF. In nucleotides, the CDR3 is TGTGCCAGCACCACGGCCCTAGGGAGATACAATGAGCAGTTCTTC.

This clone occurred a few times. The DNA of the CDR3 is TGCAGCGTCCGGACAGGGGGCAACTCTAATTCACCCCTCCACTTT. Translating it yields CSVRTGGNSNSPLHF. This chain connects TRBV29-1 to TRBJ1-6, with TRBD1 matching 11 bases. J was trimmed by 6 bases and V by 6 bases; bases with no gene match: 7. The germline V gene has CDR1 SQVTM and CDR2 ANQGSEA. CDR3 length: 15 residues.

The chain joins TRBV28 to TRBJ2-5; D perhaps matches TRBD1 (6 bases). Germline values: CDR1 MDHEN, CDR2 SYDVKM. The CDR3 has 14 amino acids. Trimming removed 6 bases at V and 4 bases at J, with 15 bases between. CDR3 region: CASSQQGSGETQYF. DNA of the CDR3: TGTGCCAGCAGCCAACAGGGTTCTGGAGAGACCCAGTACTTC. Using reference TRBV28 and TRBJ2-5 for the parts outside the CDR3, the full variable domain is DVKVTQSSRYLVKRTGEKVFLECVQDMDHENMFWYRQDPGLGLRLIYFSYDVKMKEKGDIPEGYSVSREKKERFSLILESASTNQTSMYLCASSQQGSGETQYFGPGTRLLVL.

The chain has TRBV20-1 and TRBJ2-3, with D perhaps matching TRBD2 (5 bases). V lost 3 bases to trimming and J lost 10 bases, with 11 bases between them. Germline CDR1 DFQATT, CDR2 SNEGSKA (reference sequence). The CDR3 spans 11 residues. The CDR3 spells CSASIGISQYF. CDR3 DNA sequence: TGCAGTGCTAGTATCGGGATTTCGCAGTATTTT.

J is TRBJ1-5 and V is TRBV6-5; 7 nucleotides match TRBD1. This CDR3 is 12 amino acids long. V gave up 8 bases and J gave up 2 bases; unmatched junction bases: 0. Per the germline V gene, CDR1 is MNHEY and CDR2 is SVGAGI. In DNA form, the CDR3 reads TGTGCCAGCGGGACAGGCAATCAGCCCCAGCATTTT. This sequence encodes CASGTGNQPQHF.

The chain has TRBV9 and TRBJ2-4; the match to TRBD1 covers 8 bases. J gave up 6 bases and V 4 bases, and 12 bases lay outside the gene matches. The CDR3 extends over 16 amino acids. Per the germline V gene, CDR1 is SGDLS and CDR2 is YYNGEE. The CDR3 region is CASSSRTGNGINIQYF. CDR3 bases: TGTGCCAGCAGCTCTCGGACAGGGAACGGGATAAACATTCAGTACTTC.